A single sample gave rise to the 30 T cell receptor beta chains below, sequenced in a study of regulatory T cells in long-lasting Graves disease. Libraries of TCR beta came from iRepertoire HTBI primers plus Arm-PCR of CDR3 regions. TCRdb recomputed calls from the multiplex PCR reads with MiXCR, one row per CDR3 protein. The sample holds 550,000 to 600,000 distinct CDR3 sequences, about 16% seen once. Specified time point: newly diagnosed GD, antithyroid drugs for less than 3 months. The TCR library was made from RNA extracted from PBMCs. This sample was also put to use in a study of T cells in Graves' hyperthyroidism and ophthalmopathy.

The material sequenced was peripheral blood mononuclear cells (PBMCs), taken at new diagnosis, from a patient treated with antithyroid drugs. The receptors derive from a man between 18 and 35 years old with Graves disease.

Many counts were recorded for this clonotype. The CDR3 coding sequence is TGTGCCAGCAGCCCAGAGGGGGTGAGGACTGAAGCTTTCTTT. As protein: CASSPEGVRTEAFF. The chain combines TRBV13 with TRBJ1-1, with D maybe TRBD1 (6 bases). Germline CDR1 and CDR2: PRHDT and FYEKMQ (reference sequence). The V end lost 5 bases, the J end lost 5 bases, and 15 bases lay between the germline ends. The CDR3 consists of 14 residues.

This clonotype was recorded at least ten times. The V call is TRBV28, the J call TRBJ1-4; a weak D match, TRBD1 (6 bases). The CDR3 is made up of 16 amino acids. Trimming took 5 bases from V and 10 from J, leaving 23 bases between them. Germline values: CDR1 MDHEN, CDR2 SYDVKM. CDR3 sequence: CASSPTSQGSRGKLFF. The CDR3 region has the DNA TGTGCCAGCAGTCCCACATCACAGGGATCTCGGGGAAAACTGTTTTTT.

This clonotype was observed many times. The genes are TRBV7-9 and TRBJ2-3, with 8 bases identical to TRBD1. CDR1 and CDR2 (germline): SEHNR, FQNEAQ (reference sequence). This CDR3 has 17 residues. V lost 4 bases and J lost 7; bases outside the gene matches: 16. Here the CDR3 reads CASSSLTGTGTLNTQYF. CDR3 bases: TGTGCCAGCAGCTCGCTGACCGGGACAGGCACCTTGAATACGCAGTATTTT.

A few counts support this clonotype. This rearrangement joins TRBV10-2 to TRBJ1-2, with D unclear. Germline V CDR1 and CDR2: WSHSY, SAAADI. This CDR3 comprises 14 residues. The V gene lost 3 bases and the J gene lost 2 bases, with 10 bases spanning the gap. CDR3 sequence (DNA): TGCGCCAGCAGTGATAGGAGGAGAAACTATGGCTACACCTTC. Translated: CASSDRRRNYGYTF.

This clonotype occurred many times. This CDR3 is CASRPTASGNYGYTF. CDR3 DNA: TGTGCCAGCAGACCCACCGCATCGGGTAACTATGGCTACACCTTC. This chain joins TRBV12-3 or TRBV12-4 and TRBJ1-2; the D is unclear. This CDR3 region has 15 residues. The V and J ends lost 6 bases and 1 base respectively, with 15 bases between them.

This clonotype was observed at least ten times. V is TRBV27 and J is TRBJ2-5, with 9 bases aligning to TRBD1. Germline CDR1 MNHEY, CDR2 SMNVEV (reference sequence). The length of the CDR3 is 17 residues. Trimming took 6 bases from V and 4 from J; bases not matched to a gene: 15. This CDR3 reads CASRGYNPGTGIETQYF. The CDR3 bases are TGTGCCAGCAGAGGTTATAACCCCGGGACAGGGATAGAGACCCAGTACTTC.

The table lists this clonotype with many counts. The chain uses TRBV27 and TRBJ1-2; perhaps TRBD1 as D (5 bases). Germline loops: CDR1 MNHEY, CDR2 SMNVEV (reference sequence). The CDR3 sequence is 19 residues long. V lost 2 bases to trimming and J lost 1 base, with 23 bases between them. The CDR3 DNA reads TGTGCCAGCAGTTTAAGCGTCCTCCATTCCCAGGGCCATAACTATGGCTACACCTTC. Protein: CASSLSVLHSQGHNYGYTF.

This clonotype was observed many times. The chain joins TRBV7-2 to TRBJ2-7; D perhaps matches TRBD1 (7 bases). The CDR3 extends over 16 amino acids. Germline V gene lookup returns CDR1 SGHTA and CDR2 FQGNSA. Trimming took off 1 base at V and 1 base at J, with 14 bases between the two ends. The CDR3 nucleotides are TGTGCCAGCAGCTTAGAAGGCAGGGGGGTATCCTACGAGCAGTACTTC. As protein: CASSLEGRGVSYEQYF.

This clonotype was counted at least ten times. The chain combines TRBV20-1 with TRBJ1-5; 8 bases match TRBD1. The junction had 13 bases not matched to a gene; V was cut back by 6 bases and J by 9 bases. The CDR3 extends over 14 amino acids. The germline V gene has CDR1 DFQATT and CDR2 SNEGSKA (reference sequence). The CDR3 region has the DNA TGCAGTGCACCCGGGACAGGAGCCCTTTCGCCCCAGCATTTT. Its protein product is CSAPGTGALSPQHF.

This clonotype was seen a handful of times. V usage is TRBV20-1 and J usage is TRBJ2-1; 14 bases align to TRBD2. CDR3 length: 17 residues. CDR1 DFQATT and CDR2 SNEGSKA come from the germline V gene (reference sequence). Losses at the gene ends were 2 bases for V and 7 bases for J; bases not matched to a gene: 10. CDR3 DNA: TGCAGTGCTAGACCCCGACTAGCGGGAGGGGCCAGTAATGAGCAGTTCTTC. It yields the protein CSARPRLAGGASNEQFF.

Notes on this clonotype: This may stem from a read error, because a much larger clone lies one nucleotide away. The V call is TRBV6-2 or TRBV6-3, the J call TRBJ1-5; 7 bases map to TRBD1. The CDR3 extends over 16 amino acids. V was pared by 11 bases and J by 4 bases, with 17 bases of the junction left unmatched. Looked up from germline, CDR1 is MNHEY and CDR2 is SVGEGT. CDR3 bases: TGTGCCGGGAAAAAGACAGGGACGTCGCAAAATCAGCCCCAGCATTTT. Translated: CAGKKTGTSQNQPQHF.

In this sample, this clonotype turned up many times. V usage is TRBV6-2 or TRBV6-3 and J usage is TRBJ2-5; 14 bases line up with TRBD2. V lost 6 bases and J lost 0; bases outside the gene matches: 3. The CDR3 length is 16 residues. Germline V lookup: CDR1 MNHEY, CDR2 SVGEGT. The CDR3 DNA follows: TGTGCCAGCAGCCGGACTAGCGGGAGGTACCAAGAGACCCAGTACTTC. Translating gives CASSRTSGRYQETQYF.

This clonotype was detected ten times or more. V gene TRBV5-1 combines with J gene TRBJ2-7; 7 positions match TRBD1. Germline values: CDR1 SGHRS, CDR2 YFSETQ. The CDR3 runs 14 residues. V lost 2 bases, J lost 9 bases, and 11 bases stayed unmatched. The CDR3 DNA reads TGCGCCAGCAGCTTAAACAGGGGCCTCTTGGTGCAGTACTTC. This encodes CASSLNRGLLVQYF.

CDR3 bases: TGTGCCAGCAGTTCGGGACAGGGGCATGGCTACACCTTC. Encoded protein: CASSSGQGHGYTF. The chain joins TRBV7-9 to TRBJ1-2, with TRBD1 matching 10 bases. CDR3 length equals 13 residues. Germline trimming cut 6 bases from V and 6 bases from J; bases unmatched to any gene: 4. Per germline, CDR1 SEHNR and CDR2 FQNEAQ (reference sequence). Complete variable domain (other parts from reference TRBV7-9 and TRBJ1-2): DTGVSQNPRHKITKRGQNVTFRCDPISEHNRLYWYRQTLGQGPEFLTYFQNEAQLEKSRLLSDRFSAERPKGSFSTLEIQRTEQGDSAMYLCASSSGQGHGYTFGSGTRLTVV.

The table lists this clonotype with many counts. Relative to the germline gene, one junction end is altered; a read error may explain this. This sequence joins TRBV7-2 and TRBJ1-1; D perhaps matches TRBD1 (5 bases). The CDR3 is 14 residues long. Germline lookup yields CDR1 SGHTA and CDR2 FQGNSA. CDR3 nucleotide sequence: TGTGCCAGCAGTATCGGGACTTCGGCTACTGAAACTTTCTTT. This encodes CASSIGTSATETFF.

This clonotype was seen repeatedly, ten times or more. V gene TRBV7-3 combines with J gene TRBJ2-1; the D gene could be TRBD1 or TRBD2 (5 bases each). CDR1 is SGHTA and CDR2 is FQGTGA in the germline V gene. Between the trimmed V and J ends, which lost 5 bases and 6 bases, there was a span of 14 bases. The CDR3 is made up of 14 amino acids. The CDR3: CASSPPGPPNEQFF. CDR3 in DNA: TGTGCCAGCAGCCCACCGGGACCCCCCAATGAGCAGTTCTTC.

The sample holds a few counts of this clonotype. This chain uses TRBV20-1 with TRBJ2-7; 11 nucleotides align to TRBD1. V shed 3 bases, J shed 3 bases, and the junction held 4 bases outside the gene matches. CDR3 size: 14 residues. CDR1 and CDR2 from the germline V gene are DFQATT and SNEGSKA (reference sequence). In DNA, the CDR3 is TGCAGTGCTAGGGACAGGGGGCCAAACTACGAGCAGTACTTC. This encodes CSARDRGPNYEQYF.

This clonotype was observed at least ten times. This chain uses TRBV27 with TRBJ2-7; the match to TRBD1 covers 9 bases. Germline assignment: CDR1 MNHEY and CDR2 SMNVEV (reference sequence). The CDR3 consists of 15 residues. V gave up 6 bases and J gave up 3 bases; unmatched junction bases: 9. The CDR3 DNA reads TGTGCCAGCAGGGGGGCCGGGACAGGGATCTACGAGCAGTACTTC. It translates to CASRGAGTGIYEQYF.

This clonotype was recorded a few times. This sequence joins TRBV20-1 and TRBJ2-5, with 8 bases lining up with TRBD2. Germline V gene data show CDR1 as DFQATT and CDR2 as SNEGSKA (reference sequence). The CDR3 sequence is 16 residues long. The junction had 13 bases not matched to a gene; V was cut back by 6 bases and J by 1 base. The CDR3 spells CSAGPFLAGLQETQYF. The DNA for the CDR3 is TGCAGTGCCGGTCCGTTTCTAGCGGGTCTCCAAGAGACCCAGTACTTC.

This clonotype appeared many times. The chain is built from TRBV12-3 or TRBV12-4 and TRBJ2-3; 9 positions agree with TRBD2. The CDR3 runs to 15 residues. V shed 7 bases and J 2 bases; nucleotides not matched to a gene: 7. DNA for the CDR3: TGTGCCAGCATCCCCGGCGGGAGGGCCACAGATACGCAGTATTTT. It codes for CASIPGGRATDTQYF.

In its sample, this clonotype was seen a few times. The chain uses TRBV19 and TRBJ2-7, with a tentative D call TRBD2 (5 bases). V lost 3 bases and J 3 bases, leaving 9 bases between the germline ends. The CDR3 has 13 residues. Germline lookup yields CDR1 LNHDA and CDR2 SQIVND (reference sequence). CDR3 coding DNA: TGTGCCAGTAGTATGGGTGGAGGCTACGAGCAGTACTTC. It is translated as CASSMGGGYEQYF.

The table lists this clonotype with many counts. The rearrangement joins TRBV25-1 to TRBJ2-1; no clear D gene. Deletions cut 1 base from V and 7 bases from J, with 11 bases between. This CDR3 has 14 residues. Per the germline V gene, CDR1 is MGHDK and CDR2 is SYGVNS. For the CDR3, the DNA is TGTGCCAGCAGTGAATCTGGGGATTGGAATGAGCAGTTCTTC. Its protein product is CASSESGDWNEQFF.

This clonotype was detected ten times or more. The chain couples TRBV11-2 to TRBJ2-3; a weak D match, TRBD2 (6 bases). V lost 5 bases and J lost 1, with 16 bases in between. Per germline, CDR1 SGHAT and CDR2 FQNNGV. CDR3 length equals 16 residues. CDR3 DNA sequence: TGTGCCAGCAGCAGCTTGTCGGGAGTGGGCACAGATACGCAGTATTTT. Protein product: CASSSLSGVGTDTQYF.

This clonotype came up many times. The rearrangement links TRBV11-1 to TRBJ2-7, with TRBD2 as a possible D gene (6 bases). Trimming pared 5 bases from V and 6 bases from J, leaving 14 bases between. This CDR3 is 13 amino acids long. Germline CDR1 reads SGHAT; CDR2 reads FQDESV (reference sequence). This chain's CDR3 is CASSRRDLPEQYF. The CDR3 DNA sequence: TGTGCCAGCAGCCGCCGGGACTTGCCCGAGCAGTACTTC.

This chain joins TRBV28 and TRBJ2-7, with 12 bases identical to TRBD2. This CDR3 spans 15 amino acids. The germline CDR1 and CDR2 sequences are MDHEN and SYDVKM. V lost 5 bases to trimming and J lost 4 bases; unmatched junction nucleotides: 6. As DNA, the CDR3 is TGTGCCAGCAGTAGACTAGCGGGGGACCGATACGAGCAGTACTTC. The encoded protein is CASSRLAGDRYEQYF.

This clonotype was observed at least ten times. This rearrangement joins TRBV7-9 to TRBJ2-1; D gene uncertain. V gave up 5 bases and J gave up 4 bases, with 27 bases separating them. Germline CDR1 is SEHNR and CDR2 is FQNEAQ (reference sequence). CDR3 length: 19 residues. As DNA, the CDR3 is TGTGCCAGCAGCATCAACCTGGCTTCGAGACCGAGCCCTTACAATGAGCAGTTCTTC. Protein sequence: CASSINLASRPSPYNEQFF.

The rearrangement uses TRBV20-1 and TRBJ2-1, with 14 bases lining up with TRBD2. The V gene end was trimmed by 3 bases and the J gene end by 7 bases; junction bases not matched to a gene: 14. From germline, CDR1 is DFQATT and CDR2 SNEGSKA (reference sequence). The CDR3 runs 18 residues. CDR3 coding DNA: TGCAGTGCTAGCGGCAGACCGGGACTAGCGGGAGTAGGGAATGAGCAGTTCTTC. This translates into CSASGRPGLAGVGNEQFF.

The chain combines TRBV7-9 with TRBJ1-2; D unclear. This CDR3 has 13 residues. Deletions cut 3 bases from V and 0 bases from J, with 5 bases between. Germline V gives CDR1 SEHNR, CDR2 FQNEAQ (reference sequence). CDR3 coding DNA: TGTGCCAGCAGCTTTACATCTAACTATGGCTACACCTTC. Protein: CASSFTSNYGYTF.

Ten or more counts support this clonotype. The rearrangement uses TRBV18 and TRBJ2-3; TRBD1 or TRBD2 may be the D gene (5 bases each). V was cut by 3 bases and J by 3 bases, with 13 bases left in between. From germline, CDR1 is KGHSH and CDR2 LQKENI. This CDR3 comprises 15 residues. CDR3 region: CASSPFEGWTDTQYF. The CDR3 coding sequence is TGTGCCAGCTCACCTTTCGAGGGGTGGACAGATACGCAGTATTTT.

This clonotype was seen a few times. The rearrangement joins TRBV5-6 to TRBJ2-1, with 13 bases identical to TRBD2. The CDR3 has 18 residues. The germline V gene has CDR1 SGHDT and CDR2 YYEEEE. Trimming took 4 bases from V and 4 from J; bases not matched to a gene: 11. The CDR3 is CASSLLLPGLAGYNEQFF. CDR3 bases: TGTGCCAGCAGCCTCCTACTTCCGGGACTAGCGGGGTACAATGAGCAGTTCTTC.